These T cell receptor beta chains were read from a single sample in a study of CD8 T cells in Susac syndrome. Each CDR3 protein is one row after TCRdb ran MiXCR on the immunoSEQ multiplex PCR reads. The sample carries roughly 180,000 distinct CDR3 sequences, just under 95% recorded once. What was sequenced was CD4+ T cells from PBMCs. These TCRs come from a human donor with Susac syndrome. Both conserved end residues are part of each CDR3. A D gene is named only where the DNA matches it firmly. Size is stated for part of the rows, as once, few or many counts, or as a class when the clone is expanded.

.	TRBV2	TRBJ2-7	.	TGTGCCAGCAGGCGCGTCTACGAGCAGTACTTC	CASRRVYEQYF
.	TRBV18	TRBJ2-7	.	TGTGCCAGCTCACAGTCGCCAGGACAGATTCCCTACGAGCAGTACTTC	CASSQSPGQIPYEQYF
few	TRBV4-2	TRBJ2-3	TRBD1	TGTGCCAGCAGCCCTAGGACAGGGACTCCCCTCACAGATACGCAGTATTTT	CASSPRTGTPLTDTQYF
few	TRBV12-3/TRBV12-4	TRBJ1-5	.	TGTGCCAGCAGTACAGGAAATCAGCCCCAGCATTTT	CASSTGNQPQHF
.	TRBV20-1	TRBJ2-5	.	TGCAGTGCTCTGTCCCCCGGGGCCCAAGAGACCCAGTACTTC	CSALSPGAQETQYF
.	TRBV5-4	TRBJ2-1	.	TGTGCCAGCAGGGAAGGGGGAACGGTGGGTGAGCAGTTCTTC	CASREGGTVGEQFF
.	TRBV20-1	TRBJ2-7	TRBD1	TGCAGTGCTGAAGCCGACAGGGGGCAGTACGAGCAGTACTTC	CSAEADRGQYEQYF
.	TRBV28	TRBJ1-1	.	TGTGCCAGCAGCGCCGTCTGGTTGGGGGCGCTGAGAGCTTTCTTT	CASSAVWLGALRAFF
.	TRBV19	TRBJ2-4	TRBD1	TGTGCCAGTAGTATCGTGACAGGGAGATCAAACATTCAGTACTTC	CASSIVTGRSNIQYF
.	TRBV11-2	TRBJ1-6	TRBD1	TGTGCCAGCAGCCTCCTTGGGACAGGGGGCTCACCCCTCCACTTT	CASSLLGTGGSPLHF
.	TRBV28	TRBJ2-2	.	TGTGCCACCAAGACCCGAGGAGGGGCGAACACCGGGGAGCTGTTTTTT	CATKTRGGANTGELFF
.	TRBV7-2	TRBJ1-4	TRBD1	TGTGCCAGCAGCTGGGGGACAGGGGAGTCGGAAAAACTGTTTTTT	CASSWGTGESEKLFF
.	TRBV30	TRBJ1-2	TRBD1	TGTGCCTGGAGTGTCCAGGGGGACTATGGCTACACCTTC	CAWSVQGDYGYTF
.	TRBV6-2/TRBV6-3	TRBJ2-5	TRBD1	TGTGCCAGCAGTAGACAGGGGGTCGTGGAGACCCAGTACTTC	CASSRQGVVETQYF
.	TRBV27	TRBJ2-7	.	TGTGCCAGCAGGCGGGACGTTGAAGCACCCTACGAGCAGTACTTC	CASRRDVEAPYEQYF
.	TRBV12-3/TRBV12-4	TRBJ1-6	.	TGTGCCAGCAGCAGCCGACAACATAATTCACCCCTCCACTTT	CASSSRQHNSPLHF
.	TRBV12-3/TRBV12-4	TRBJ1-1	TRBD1	TGTGCCAGCAGTCTCGACAGGGCGACAAGCGGCGAAGCTTTCTTT	CASSLDRATSGEAFF
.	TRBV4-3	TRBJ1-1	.	TGCGCCAGCAGCCAAGAGGGGGGATCTGACACTGAAGCTTTCTTT	CASSQEGGSDTEAFF
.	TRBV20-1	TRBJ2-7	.	TGCAGTGCGACCCTTTCCTCCTACGAGCAGTACTTC	CSATLSSYEQYF
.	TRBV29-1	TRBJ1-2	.	TGCAGCGCGAAACCGGGGCTTTCTAACTATGGCTACACCTTC	CSAKPGLSNYGYTF
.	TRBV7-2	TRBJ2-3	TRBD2	TGTGCCAGCAGCCTGGCTAGCGGGAGAAGGGATACGCAGTATTTT	CASSLASGRRDTQYF
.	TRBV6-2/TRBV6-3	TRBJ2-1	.	TGTGCCAGCAGTTATGCACCTAGCTCCTACAATGAGCAGTTCTTC	CASSYAPSSYNEQFF
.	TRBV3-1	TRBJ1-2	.	TGTGCCAGCAGCCTATCCCAGCCCAACTATGGCTACACCTTC	CASSLSQPNYGYTF
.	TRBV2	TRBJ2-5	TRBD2	TGTGCCAGCAGTACCCGGACTAGATATGAGACCCAGTACTTC	CASSTRTRYETQYF
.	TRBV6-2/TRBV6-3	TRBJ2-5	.	TGTGCCAGCAGTCACAGGGAAGAGACCCAGTACTTC	CASSHREETQYF
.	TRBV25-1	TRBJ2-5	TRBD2	TGTGCCAGCAGTGTTAGACTAGCGGGGTACCAAGAGACCCAGTACTTC	CASSVRLAGYQETQYF
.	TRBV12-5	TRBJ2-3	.	TGTGCTAGTGGTAACTCCCGGACTGAAGATACGCAGTATTTT	CASGNSRTEDTQYF
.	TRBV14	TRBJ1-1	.	TGTGCCAGCAGCCAAGATCGGGGGTCGGCCGGTAACACTGAAGCTTTCTTT	CASSQDRGSAGNTEAFF
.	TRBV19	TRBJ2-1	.	TGTGCCAGTAGTATACCCGGGCAGGGGACCTACAATGAGCAGTTCTTC	CASSIPGQGTYNEQFF
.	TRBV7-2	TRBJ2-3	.	TGTGCCAGCAGCTTACGTCAGGGGAGCACAGATACGCAGTATTTT	CASSLRQGSTDTQYF
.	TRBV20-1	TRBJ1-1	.	TGCAGTGCCGTCATGGTCGTAGGCACTGAAGCTTTCTTT	CSAVMVVGTEAFF
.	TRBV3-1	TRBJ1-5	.	TGTGCCAGCAGCCAAGGACACCTTAGCAATCAGCCCCAGCATTTT	CASSQGHLSNQPQHF
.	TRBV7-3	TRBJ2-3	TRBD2	TGTGCCAGCAGCCACCAGCGGGGGCTGGATACGCAGTATTTT	CASSHQRGLDTQYF
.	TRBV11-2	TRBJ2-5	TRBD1	TGTGCCAGCAGCTCCCATGCAGGGGGCCAAGAGACCCAGTACTTC	CASSSHAGGQETQYF
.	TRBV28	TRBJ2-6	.	TGTGCCAGCAGTTTAAGGATCTCTGGGGCCAACGTCCTGACTTTC	CASSLRISGANVLTF
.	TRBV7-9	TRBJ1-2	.	TGTGCCAGCAGCTTACGGGCGGATGGCTACACCTTC	CASSLRADGYTF
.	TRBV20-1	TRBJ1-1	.	TGCAGTGCTAGCGGTGGGACCACTGAACCTTTCTTT	CSASGGTTEPFF
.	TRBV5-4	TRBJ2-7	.	TGTGCCAGCAGCTTGCCCCGCAGCATCGAGCAGTACTTC	CASSLPRSIEQYF
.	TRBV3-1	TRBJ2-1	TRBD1	TGTGCCAGCAGCCAAGGGACAGGGATTGACAATGAGCAGTTCTTC	CASSQGTGIDNEQFF
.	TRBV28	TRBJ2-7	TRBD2	TGTGCCGTCAAGGCCTCGACTAGCGGGAATTACGAGCAGTACTTC	CAVKASTSGNYEQYF
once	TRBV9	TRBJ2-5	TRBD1	TGTGCCAGCAGCCCCGACAGGGGAGAAGAGACCCAGTACTTC	CASSPDRGEETQYF
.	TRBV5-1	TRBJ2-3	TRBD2	TGCGCCAGCAGCTTAGACCTAGCGGGAGCGACAGATACGCAGTATTTT	CASSLDLAGATDTQYF
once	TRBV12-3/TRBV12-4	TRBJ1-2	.	TGTGCCAGCAGTCTGCCCGCCAGGGGCAACTATGGCTACACCTTC	CASSLPARGNYGYTF
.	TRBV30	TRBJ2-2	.	TGTGCCTGGAGTGTGCTAGACGGCGGGGAGCTGTTTTTT	CAWSVLDGGELFF
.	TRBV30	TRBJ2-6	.	TGTGCCTGGACTCCGGGGGCTACCTCTGGGGCCAACGTCCTGACTTTC	CAWTPGATSGANVLTF
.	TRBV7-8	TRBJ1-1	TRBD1	TGTGCCAGCAAACGGACAGGGACGCGGAACACTGAAGCTTTCTTT	CASKRTGTRNTEAFF
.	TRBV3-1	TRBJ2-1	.	TGTGCCAGCAGCCAAGCGCCGGGACTGGACGTAGGAAATGAGCAGTTCTTC	CASSQAPGLDVGNEQFF
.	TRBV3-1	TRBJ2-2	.	TGTGCCAGCAGCCAAGAGGGGGTCACCGGAGAGCTGTTTTTT	CASSQEGVTGELFF
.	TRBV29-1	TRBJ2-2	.	TGCAGCGTCCCCCGGGACACACACACCGGGGAGCTGTTTTTT	CSVPRDTHTGELFF
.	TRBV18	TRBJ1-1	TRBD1	TGTGCCAGCTCTCCGGGACAGGTGGTTCTTTACGAAGCTTTCTTT	CASSPGQVVLYEAFF
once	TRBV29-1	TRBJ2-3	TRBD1	TGCAGCGTTGACGGGACAGGGGTCACAGATACGCAGTATTTT	CSVDGTGVTDTQYF
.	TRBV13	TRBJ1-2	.	TGTGCCACCACCGCGGGACATAACTATGGCTACACCTTC	CATTAGHNYGYTF
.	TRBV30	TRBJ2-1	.	TGTGCCTGGAATAGAGGCTCGACGGGGAATGAGCAGTTCTTC	CAWNRGSTGNEQFF
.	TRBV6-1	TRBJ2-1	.	TGTGCCAGCAGTGATCCAGGGACCTACAATGAGCAGTTCTTC	CASSDPGTYNEQFF
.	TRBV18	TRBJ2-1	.	TGTGCCAGCTCACCGCGGGACGGGAACAATGAGCAGTTCTTC	CASSPRDGNNEQFF
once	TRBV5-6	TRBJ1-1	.	TGTGCCAGCAGCGGAGGGCGGTGGGGCCTTACCCCTGAAGCTTTCTTT	CASSGGRWGLTPEAFF
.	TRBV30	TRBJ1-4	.	TGTGCCTGGAGCGGAGGGGCAACTAATGAAAAACTGTTTTTT	CAWSGGATNEKLFF
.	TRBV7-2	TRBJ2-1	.	TGTGCCAGCAGCTTAGAGTGGTCAGACAATGAGCAGTTCTTC	CASSLEWSDNEQFF
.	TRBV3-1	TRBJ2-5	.	TGTGCCAGCAGCCAAAGAGGTGCGGGGGCACAAGAGACCCAGTACTTC	CASSQRGAGAQETQYF